A selection of T cell receptor beta chains follows, all from one sample in a study of regulatory T cells in long-lasting Graves disease. TCRdb called the multiplex PCR reads again in MiXCR, with one record for every CDR3 protein. The sample lists a few hundred thousand distinct CDR3 sequences; around 21% were seen once. The source material was peripheral blood mononuclear cells (PBMCs), sampled at new diagnosis, from a patient treated with antithyroid drugs. These TCRs come from a female donor with Graves disease. CDR3s include the opening cysteine and the closing phenylalanine or tryptophan. The order of the fields is D gene, J gene, V gene, clone size, CDR3 protein, CDR3 DNA. The D gene is left open where the match is weak. Where a row states a size, it is once, few, many or the class of an expanded clone; other rows omit it.

>NA|TRBJ1-1|TRBV10-1|many
CASSENQGMGAFF
TGCGCCAGCAGTGAGAACCAGGGGATGGGGGCTTTCTTT
>NA|TRBJ2-1|TRBV6-5|many
CASSYGREGRPEQFF
TGTGCCAGCAGTTACGGGAGAGAGGGTCGGCCGGAGCAGTTCTTC
>NA|TRBJ1-1|TRBV30|NA
CAWANTVLGTEAFF
TGTGCCTGGGCCAACACAGTATTGGGCACTGAAGCTTTCTTT
>TRBD1|TRBJ2-3|TRBV5-6|few
CASSLTGQGGFTDTQYF
TGTGCCAGCAGCTTGACGGGACAGGGGGGCTTCACAGATACGCAGTATTTT
>NA|TRBJ2-7|TRBV11-3|NA
CASSVIGGEQYF
TGTGCCAGCAGCGTTATAGGAGGCGAGCAGTACTTC
>TRBD1|TRBJ2-7|TRBV25-1|many
CASSPSGQGFNEQYF
TGTGCCAGCAGTCCCTCGGGACAGGGGTTCAACGAGCAGTACTTC
>TRBD1|TRBJ2-5|TRBV2|NA
CASSRRDRGVETQYF
TGTGCCAGCAGCCGCCGGGACAGGGGAGTTGAGACCCAGTACTTC
>NA|TRBJ1-3|TRBV11-3|NA
CASSLAPGWRNTIYF
TGTGCCAGCAGCTTAGCCCCAGGGTGGCGAAACACCATATATTTT
>NA|TRBJ2-1|TRBV18|NA
CASSPSNYEQFF
TGTGCCAGCTCACCATCGAATTATGAGCAGTTCTTC
>TRBD2|TRBJ2-4|TRBV5-1|NA
CASSLAMGPKRGGNIQYF
TGCGCCAGCAGCTTGGCTATGGGACCCAAACGGGGGGGAAACATTCAGTACTTC
>NA|TRBJ2-7|TRBV28|NA
CASQTMASSYEQYF
TGTGCCAGCCAAACAATGGCTTCCTCCTACGAGCAGTACTTC
>TRBD1|TRBJ1-2|TRBV7-3|many
CASSSSGTGWGYTF
TGTGCCAGCAGCTCCTCCGGGACAGGGTGGGGCTACACCTTC
>NA|TRBJ1-2|TRBV28|few
CASSLRRADYGYTF
TGTGCCAGCAGTTTAAGAAGGGCGGACTATGGCTACACCTTC
>NA|TRBJ2-5|TRBV15|many
CATSRDRGIETQYF
TGTGCCACCAGCAGAGATCGAGGAATAGAGACCCAGTACTTC
>TRBD2|TRBJ2-2|TRBV20-1|NA
CSARDSGGANTGELFF
TGCAGTGCTAGAGATAGCGGGGGGGCGAACACCGGGGAGCTGTTTTTT
>TRBD1|TRBJ2-7|TRBV2|many
CASRAGTGGPEQYF
TGTGCCAGCAGGGCCGGGACAGGGGGTCCCGAGCAGTACTTC
>TRBD1|TRBJ1-2|TRBV10-3|many
CAISESGQGLSFGGYTF
TGTGCCATCAGTGAGTCGGGACAGGGTCTATCTTTTGGTGGCTACACCTTC
>NA|TRBJ1-2|TRBV30|NA
CAWTWSPVDGYTF
TGTGCCTGGACATGGTCACCCGTCGATGGCTACACCTTC
>TRBD1|TRBJ1-1|TRBV9|few
CASSAGQVYMNTEAFF
TGTGCCAGCAGCGCGGGACAGGTTTACATGAACACTGAAGCTTTCTTT
>NA|TRBJ1-5|TRBV29-1|NA
CSVEHGRDQPQHF
TGCAGCGTTGAGCACGGCCGGGATCAGCCCCAGCATTTT
>NA|TRBJ2-3|TRBV7-3|many
CASSSAESPDTQYF
TGTGCCAGCAGCTCAGCGGAAAGTCCCGATACGCAGTATTTT
>TRBD1|TRBJ2-5|TRBV7-3|NA
CASSKDAGGGETQYF
TGTGCCAGCAGCAAGGATGCAGGGGGCGGGGAGACCCAGTACTTC
>TRBD1|TRBJ1-3|TRBV19|NA
CASSRGTAGNTIYF
TGTGCCAGTAGTAGAGGGACAGCCGGAAACACCATATATTTT
>TRBD2|TRBJ2-3|TRBV7-6|NA
CASSVGLAGGTDTQYF
TGTGCCAGCAGCGTTGGACTAGCGGGAGGGACAGATACGCAGTATTTT
>NA|TRBJ2-3|TRBV6-2/TRBV6-3|many
CASSYSFSRADTQYF
TGTGCCAGCAGTTACTCTTTTAGCCGGGCAGATACGCAGTATTTT
>NA|TRBJ2-4|TRBV7-9|many
CASSVAKNIQYF
TGTGCCAGCAGTGTAGCCAAAAACATTCAGTACTTC
>NA|TRBJ2-5|TRBV20-1|many
CSAPLRSGKETQYF
TGCAGTGCCCCCTTACGCAGCGGAAAAGAGACCCAGTACTTC
>TRBD1|TRBJ1-5|TRBV2|many
CASRGQGASNQPQHF
TGTGCCAGCAGGGGCCAGGGGGCGAGCAATCAGCCCCAGCATTTT
>NA|TRBJ1-4|TRBV5-5|many
CASSTGRRVEKLFF
TGTGCCAGCAGCACGGGGAGGAGGGTGGAAAAACTGTTTTTT
>NA|TRBJ2-7|TRBV5-1|many
CASSLGPGQHEQYF
TGCGCCAGCAGCTTGGGACCAGGGCAGCACGAGCAGTACTTC
>NA|TRBJ2-7|TRBV6-1|few
CASSEGRYEQYF
TGTGCCAGCAGTGAGGGCCGCTACGAGCAGTACTTC
>NA|TRBJ2-7|TRBV24-1|many
CASGTYDEQYF
TGTGCCTCAGGGACCTACGACGAGCAGTACTTC
>NA|TRBJ1-2|TRBV5-5|NA
CASGEGVDYGYTF
TGTGCCAGCGGGGAGGGGGTAGACTATGGCTACACCTTC
>NA|TRBJ2-5|TRBV3-1|many
CASSQTGKGTQYF
TGTGCCAGCAGCCAAACAGGGAAAGGGACCCAGTACTTC
>TRBD2|TRBJ2-6|TRBV27|NA
CASSLVAGGPSGANVLTF
TGTGCCAGCAGTTTAGTGGCGGGGGGGCCCTCTGGGGCCAACGTCCTGACTTTC
>TRBD1|TRBJ1-2|TRBV27|many
CASSLDRANYGYTF
TGTGCCAGCAGTTTAGACAGGGCTAACTATGGCTACACCTTC
>TRBD2|TRBJ2-7|TRBV30|many
CAWSEGLADHEQYF
TGTGCCTGGAGTGAGGGACTAGCCGACCACGAGCAGTACTTC
>TRBD2|TRBJ2-7|TRBV6-1|NA
CASSPLGLTGAKYGQYF
TGTGCCAGCAGTCCCCTGGGACTAACGGGAGCGAAGTACGGGCAGTACTTC
>TRBD1|TRBJ1-5|TRBV12-3/TRBV12-4|NA
CASSLNRGFSNQPQHF
TGTGCCAGCAGTTTAAACAGGGGCTTCAGCAATCAGCCCCAGCATTTT
>NA|TRBJ2-5|TRBV28|many
CASSKKRETQYF
TGTGCCAGCAGTAAAAAAAGAGAGACCCAGTACTTC
>NA|TRBJ2-3|TRBV12-3/TRBV12-4|many
CASRGTDTQYF
TGTGCCAGCAGGGGAACAGATACGCAGTATTTT
>NA|TRBJ2-7|TRBV11-3|NA
CASSLRAEDYEQYF
TGTGCCAGCAGCTTAAGGGCCGAAGACTACGAGCAGTACTTC
>NA|TRBJ2-1|TRBV5-4|few
CASSYQTSSYNEQFF
TGTGCCAGCAGCTATCAAACGAGCTCCTACAATGAGCAGTTCTTC
>NA|TRBJ2-6|TRBV20-1|many
CSARNPSGANVLTF
TGCAGTGCTAGAAACCCTTCTGGGGCCAACGTCCTGACTTTC
>NA|TRBJ2-3|TRBV11-2|many
CASSSVPSWDTQYF
TGTGCCAGCAGCTCTGTCCCTTCGTGGGATACGCAGTATTTT